The 30 T cell receptor beta chains below come from one sample, sequenced in a study of T cells in Graves' hyperthyroidism and ophthalmopathy. RNA transcripts yielded amplified TCR beta CDR3 regions. RT-PCR in the first round (using the HTBI primer set) targeted the TCR CDR3. Each CDR3 protein gets one entry after TCRdb re-called the multiplex PCR reads with MiXCR. The table has 350,000 to 500,000 distinct CDR3 sequences, roughly 15% seen once; the top ten hold about 5%. Specimen: blood. These receptors originate from a woman aged 18-35 years with Graves' hyperthyroidism.

This clonotype was recorded many times. The chain is built from TRBV5-1 and TRBJ1-6; tentatively, D is TRBD1 (6 bases). The CDR3 is 15 residues long. Looked up from germline, CDR1 is SGHRS and CDR2 is YFSETQ. V was shortened by 0 bases and J by 5 bases, with 9 bases between the two germline ends. The CDR3 sequence is CASSLVAGDNSPLHF. DNA of the CDR3: TGCGCCAGCAGCTTGGTCGCAGGGGATAATTCACCCCTCCACTTT.

This clonotype was seen repeatedly, ten times or more. In nucleotides, the CDR3 is TGTGCCAGTAGTAGTTCAGGGGGCGTTGAGCAGTTCTTC. It is translated as CASSSSGGVEQFF. The chain links TRBV19 to TRBJ2-1, with TRBD1 matching 8 bases. V was clipped by 4 bases and J by 9 bases; unmatched bases: 5. The germline CDR1 and CDR2 sequences are LNHDA and SQIVND (reference sequence). The CDR3 loop spans 13 amino acids.

This clonotype has a count of ten or more. The rearrangement uses TRBV2 and TRBJ1-2, with D perhaps TRBD1 (5 bases). Germline lookup yields CDR1 SNHLY and CDR2 FYNNEI. The CDR3 contains 12 residues. Trimming stripped 5 bases from V and 8 bases from J, with 12 bases between. The CDR3 DNA follows: TGTGCCAGCAGTCTACAGGAGGACGGCTACACCTTC. The encoded protein is CASSLQEDGYTF.

This clonotype was seen at least ten times. V is TRBV28 and J is TRBJ1-5; D remains ambiguous. Germline V gene data show CDR1 as MDHEN and CDR2 as SYDVKM. The V end lost 3 bases, the J end lost 3 bases, and 15 bases lay between the germline ends. This CDR3 contains 16 residues. The CDR3 is CASSFGRAIDNQPQHF. CDR3 coding DNA: TGTGCCAGCAGTTTCGGACGAGCTATAGACAATCAGCCCCAGCATTTT.

This clonotype was detected many times. The CDR3 loop reads CASSRKIGLADYNEQFF. The DNA of the CDR3 is TGCGCCAGCAGCCGGAAGATTGGACTAGCGGACTACAATGAGCAGTTCTTC. This chain joins TRBV5-1 and TRBJ2-1, with 10 bases aligning to TRBD2. The germline gives CDR1 SGHRS, CDR2 YFSETQ. The ends lost 4 bases at V and 3 bases at J; junction bases unmatched: 10. This CDR3 is 17 amino acids long.

This clonotype was seen only a few times. The V gene is TRBV18, the J gene TRBJ2-5, with D tentatively TRBD1 (6 bases). V lost 6 bases and J 4 bases, leaving 18 bases between the germline ends. Germline lookup yields CDR1 KGHSH and CDR2 LQKENI. The CDR3 has 15 residues. The CDR3 DNA follows: TGTGCCAGCTCGCCTAGGACAGAAATCGGAGAGACCCAGTACTTC. It specifies CASSPRTEIGETQYF.

This clonotype was found many times. The chain links TRBV6-1 to TRBJ1-5; possible D gene TRBD1, 6 bases. The length of the CDR3 is 14 residues. Germline CDR1 reads MNHNS; CDR2 reads SASEGT. V shed 6 bases and J shed 0 bases, with 9 bases lying between them. CDR3 sequence: CASRKGGSNQPQHF. Written as DNA, the CDR3 is TGTGCCAGCAGAAAAGGGGGTAGCAATCAGCCCCAGCATTTT.

This clonotype has a count of ten or more. The CDR3 reads CASSQAWGYEQYF. CDR3 DNA sequence: TGCGCCAGCAGCCAAGCATGGGGATACGAGCAGTACTTC. The chain carries TRBV4-1 and TRBJ2-7, with D uncertain. The V end was cut by 1 base, the J end by 4 bases, with 8 bases between. Germline CDR1 MGHRA, CDR2 YSYEKL. The CDR3 has 13 amino acids.

This clonotype was seen ten or more times. V gene TRBV29-1 combines with J gene TRBJ1-1; 10 bases fit TRBD1. This CDR3 spans 15 amino acids. The germline V gene encodes CDR1 SQVTM and CDR2 ANQGSEA. V was pared by 3 bases and J by 6 bases, with 10 bases of the junction left unmatched. Here the CDR3 reads CSVEPTGQGYPEAFF. The CDR3 nucleotides are TGCAGCGTTGAGCCCACGGGACAGGGGTATCCTGAAGCTTTCTTT.

The sample holds many counts of this clonotype. The chain links TRBV11-2 to TRBJ2-1; TRBD1 is a possible D gene (6 bases). The germline CDR1 and CDR2 sequences are SGHAT and FQNNGV. V was clipped by 3 bases and J by 2 bases, with 14 bases between them. The CDR3 has 16 amino acids. The CDR3 reads CASSLSGDRTYNEQFF. The CDR3 DNA sequence: TGTGCCAGCAGCTTGTCAGGGGACCGCACCTACAATGAGCAGTTCTTC.

The V gene is TRBV29-1, the J gene TRBJ2-7; D possibly corresponds to TRBD2 (6 bases). The CDR3 loop spans 12 amino acids. Germline-derived CDR1 and CDR2 are SQVTM and ANQGSEA. V was clipped by 4 bases and J by 2 bases, with 9 bases between them. This CDR3 is CSVAASAYEQYF. In nucleotides, the CDR3 is TGCAGCGTTGCTGCTAGCGCCTACGAGCAGTACTTC.

This clonotype was observed at least ten times. This chain links TRBV30 with TRBJ2-1; D not resolved. This CDR3 has 13 amino acids. CDR1 and CDR2 from the germline V gene are GTSNPN and SVGIG (reference sequence). V was clipped by 3 bases and J by 3 bases, with 9 bases between them. The CDR3 here is CAWSTTDYNEQFF. The CDR3 DNA sequence: TGTGCCTGGAGCACCACAGACTACAATGAGCAGTTCTTC.

This clonotype was counted at least ten times. The rearrangement uses TRBV7-9 and TRBJ1-1; D remains unclear. The germline V gene has CDR1 SEHNR and CDR2 FQNEAQ (reference sequence). Trimming took off 5 bases at V and 1 base at J, with 17 bases between the two ends. The CDR3 consists of 16 residues. The CDR3 is CASSHLLAQRNTEAFF. CDR3 sequence (DNA): TGTGCCAGCAGCCACCTTTTGGCACAGCGGAACACTGAAGCTTTCTTT.

This clonotype was picked up many times. V usage is TRBV30 and J usage is TRBJ1-1; 8 bases line up with TRBD1. Germline CDR1 reads GTSNPN; CDR2 reads SVGIG (reference sequence). The CDR3 length is 13 residues. With 4 bases clipped from V and 3 bases from J, the junction kept 4 bases outside the gene matches. The CDR3 sequence is CAWTQTGDTEAFF. The CDR3 DNA sequence: TGTGCCTGGACTCAGACAGGGGACACTGAAGCTTTCTTT.

The rearrangement links TRBV2 to TRBJ2-1; D unclear. Germline assignment: CDR1 SNHLY and CDR2 FYNNEI. The CDR3 loop spans 15 amino acids. The V end lost 10 bases, the J end lost 6 bases, and 22 bases lay between the germline ends. The CDR3 DNA reads TGTGCCACCGAGGACGTACGAGCGAACCCCAATGAGCAGTTCTTC. Translated: CATEDVRANPNEQFF.

This clonotype occurred a few times. The chain links TRBV18 to TRBJ2-1, with 9 bases that match TRBD1. V dropped 3 bases and J dropped 8; count of bases not matched to a gene: 11. The CDR3 has 16 residues. Germline V lookup: CDR1 KGHSH, CDR2 LQKENI. The CDR3 here is CASSPFGQGIFYEQFF. The CDR3 DNA is TGTGCCAGCTCACCTTTCGGACAGGGGATCTTCTATGAGCAGTTCTTC.

This clonotype was found many times. V and J are TRBV28 and TRBJ2-3, with D maybe TRBD2 (6 bases). V dropped 3 bases and J dropped 1 base, with 14 bases sitting between them. The germline CDR1 and CDR2 sequences are MDHEN and SYDVKM. The length of the CDR3 is 16 residues. CDR3: CASSFAGTYGTDTQYF. Here the CDR3 DNA reads TGTGCCAGCAGTTTCGCCGGGACTTACGGCACAGATACGCAGTATTTT.

The sample holds many counts of this clonotype. The rearrangement uses TRBV28 and TRBJ2-3; D is perhaps TRBD2 (5 bases). This CDR3 is built from 15 residues. V shed 3 bases and J shed 5 bases, with 15 bases lying between them. Germline CDR1 is MDHEN and CDR2 is SYDVKM. CDR3 in amino acids: CASSFGLLEVDTQYF. DNA for the CDR3: TGTGCCAGCAGTTTCGGCCTACTAGAAGTAGATACGCAGTATTTT.

The chain is built from TRBV10-3 and TRBJ2-2; D is undetermined. The CDR3 consists of 14 residues. V was pared by 11 bases and J by 6 bases, with 19 bases between. The germline V gene encodes CDR1 ENHRY and CDR2 SYGVKD. The CDR3 sequence is CAARVEGWAGELFF. The CDR3 nucleotides are TGTGCCGCCCGGGTTGAAGGATGGGCCGGGGAGCTGTTTTTT.

The chain recombines TRBV28 with TRBJ1-5; D unclear. Trimming stripped 2 bases from V and 0 bases from J, with 11 bases between. Germline V gene data show CDR1 as MDHEN and CDR2 as SYDVKM. The CDR3 contains 16 residues. The CDR3 loop is CASSLIVTVSNQPQHF. In DNA, the CDR3 is TGTGCCAGCAGTTTAATTGTCACGGTTAGCAATCAGCCCCAGCATTTT. Variable domain in full (rest from reference TRBV28 and TRBJ1-5): DVKVTQSSRYLVKRTGEKVFLECVQDMDHENMFWYRQDPGLGLRLIYFSYDVKMKEKGDIPEGYSVSREKKERFSLILESASTNQTSMYLCASSLIVTVSNQPQHFGDGTRLSIL.

This clonotype occurred many times. This chain uses TRBV30 with TRBJ2-1; 8 nucleotides line up with TRBD2. The V gene end was trimmed by 0 bases and the J gene end by 10 bases; junction bases not matched to a gene: 8. CDR1 and CDR2 (germline): GTSNPN, SVGIG (reference sequence). The CDR3 length is 14 residues. The CDR3 sequence: CAWSVARLALEQFF. The CDR3 DNA is TGTGCCTGGAGTGTAGCCAGACTAGCGTTAGAGCAGTTCTTC. The whole variable domain, remainder taken from reference TRBV30 and TRBJ2-1, is SQTIHQWPATLVQPVGSPLSLECTVEGTSNPNLYWYRQAAGRGLQLLFYSVGIGQISSEVPQNLSASRPQDRQFILSSKKLLLSDSGFYLCAWSVARLALEQFFGPGTRLTVL.

In this sample, this clonotype turned up many times. V and J are TRBV2 and TRBJ2-5; D is perhaps TRBD2 (6 bases). Trimming took off 8 bases at V and 5 bases at J, with 27 bases between the two ends. The germline V gene has CDR1 SNHLY and CDR2 FYNNEI. The CDR3 consists of 17 residues. CDR3 loop: CASEQPVNGSREETQYF. CDR3 DNA: TGTGCCAGCGAACAACCCGTGAACGGGAGTCGGGAGGAGACCCAGTACTTC.

This clonotype came up many times. The CDR3 sequence: CAVRGMNTEAFF. The CDR3, as DNA: TGTGCCGTTAGGGGGATGAACACTGAAGCTTTCTTT. The V and J genes are TRBV3-1 and TRBJ1-1, with D tentatively TRBD1 (6 bases). The CDR3 is 12 residues long. With 11 bases removed from V and 0 bases from J, the gap between germline ends came to 10 bases. Looked up from germline, CDR1 is LGHDT and CDR2 is YNNKEL (reference sequence).

This clonotype was seen at least ten times. The chain uses TRBV9 and TRBJ2-7, with D maybe TRBD1 (6 bases). From germline, CDR1 is SGDLS and CDR2 YYNGEE. There are 14 residues in the CDR3. V gave up 3 bases and J gave up 6 bases, with 16 bases separating them. The DNA for the CDR3 is TGTGCCAGCAGCGCCGGGACATCTCTCAGCGAGCAGTACTTC. Translating gives CASSAGTSLSEQYF.

This clonotype was counted at least ten times. The CDR3 coding sequence is TGTGCCAGCAGTTTATGGCGTCTAGCGGGAGAGTTTGAGCAGTTCTTC. Translation gives CASSLWRLAGEFEQFF. The rearrangement links TRBV28 to TRBJ2-1; 10 bases line up with TRBD2. V was clipped by 0 bases and J by 9 bases; unmatched bases: 8. CDR1 is MDHEN, CDR2 SYDVKM, per germline. The CDR3 runs 16 residues.

A few counts support this clonotype. One junction end disagrees with the germline gene, perhaps due to a read error. This chain joins TRBV27 and TRBJ2-6; TRBD1 matches 7 bases. Germline CDR1 reads MNHEY; CDR2 reads SMNVEV (reference sequence). The CDR3 has 17 residues. The CDR3 protein is CASNLGGMSSGANVLTF. The CDR3 nucleotides are TGTGCCAGCAATTTAGGGGGCATGAGCTCTGGGGCCAACGTCCTGACTTTC.

In its sample, this clonotype was seen a few times. The chain has TRBV3-1 and TRBJ1-5; the D gene is possibly TRBD1 (5 bases). V shed 1 base and J shed 1 base, with 11 bases lying between them. Germline V lookup: CDR1 LGHDT, CDR2 YNNKEL (reference sequence). The CDR3 totals 16 residues. CDR3 bases: TGTGCCAGCAGCCAAGGCGGGGGGATGAGCAATCAGCCCCAGCATTTT. It specifies CASSQGGGMSNQPQHF.

This chain uses TRBV6-1 with TRBJ2-6, with D unresolved. Trimming removed 6 bases at V and 2 bases at J, with 5 bases between. The CDR3 extends over 13 amino acids. In germline, CDR1 is MNHNS, CDR2 SASEGT. The CDR3 region has the DNA TGTGCCAGCAGGGATCCTGGGGCCAACGTCCTGACTTTC. This sequence encodes CASRDPGANVLTF.

This clonotype appeared many times. The chain carries TRBV3-1 and TRBJ2-7; D is possibly TRBD1 (5 bases). This CDR3 contains 15 residues. The germline CDR1 and CDR2 sequences are LGHDT and YNNKEL (reference sequence). Trimming stripped 1 base from V and 0 bases from J, with 10 bases between. CDR3 in amino acids: CASSQGVTASYEQYF. In DNA form, the CDR3 reads TGTGCCAGCAGCCAAGGGGTGACAGCCTCCTACGAGCAGTACTTC.

The chain uses TRBV20-1 and TRBJ2-1; D is unclear. Trimming took 6 bases from V and 4 from J, leaving 16 bases between them. Per the germline V gene, CDR1 is DFQATT and CDR2 is SNEGSKA (reference sequence). The CDR3 sequence is 14 residues long. CDR3 DNA: TGCAGTGCCCCTGCCGAGGTCAATTACAATGAGCAGTTCTTC. This translates into CSAPAEVNYNEQFF.